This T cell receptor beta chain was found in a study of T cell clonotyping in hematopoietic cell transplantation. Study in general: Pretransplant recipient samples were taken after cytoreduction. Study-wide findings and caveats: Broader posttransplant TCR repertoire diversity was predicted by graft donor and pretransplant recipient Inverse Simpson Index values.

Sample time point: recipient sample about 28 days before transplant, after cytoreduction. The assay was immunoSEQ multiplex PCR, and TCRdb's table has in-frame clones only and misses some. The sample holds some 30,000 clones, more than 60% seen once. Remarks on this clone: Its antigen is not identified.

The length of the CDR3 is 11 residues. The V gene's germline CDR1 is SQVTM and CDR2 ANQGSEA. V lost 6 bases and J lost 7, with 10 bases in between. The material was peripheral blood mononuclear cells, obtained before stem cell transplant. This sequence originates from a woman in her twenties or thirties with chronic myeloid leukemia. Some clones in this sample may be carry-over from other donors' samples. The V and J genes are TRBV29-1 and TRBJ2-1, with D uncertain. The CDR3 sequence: CSVGISNEQFF. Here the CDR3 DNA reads TGCAGCGTGGGGATAAGTAATGAGCAGTTCTTC.